This TCR beta chain was documented in a study of cytomegalovirus exposure and HLA in healthy donors. Study-wide background: The same platform used for the approximately 670 first-cohort repertoires was also used for the approximately 120 validation repertoires, as a later analysis reported. Overall study findings and caveats: Among TCR beta chains, those listed as cytomegalovirus-associated numbered over 150.

Remarks on this clone: Its antigen is still unknown.

The method was immunoSEQ multiplex PCR; TCRdb's version includes in-frame clones alone and lacks a portion of them. The table has about 110,000 clones, about 94% seen once. The clonotype originates from a woman younger than 30 in good health and CMV-seronegative. Input material: PBMCs.

CDR3 loop: CASTFQGGTSGPKETQYF. CDR3 nucleotides: TGTGCCAGCACCTTTCAGGGCGGGACTAGCGGTCCGAAAGAGACCCAGTACTTC. The J gene is TRBJ2-5, the V gene TRBV7-9; 11 bases are a match to TRBD2. Germline lookup yields CDR1 SEHNR and CDR2 FQNEAQ (reference sequence). V trimming: 7 bases; J trimming: 3 bases; junction bases outside the gene matches: 16. CDR3 length equals 18 residues.